These 25 T cell receptor beta chains were sequenced from one sample in a study of blood T cell repertoires in COVID-19. The data were produced by immunoSEQ multiplex PCR, yet TCRdb's version contains in-frame clones alone and is incomplete. The sample includes some 54,000 clones, around 80% of them seen just once. Sequencing was done on a sample of peripheral blood. All receptors come from a woman of 80 years or more with COVID-19, enrolled during active disease.

V and J are TRBV6-2 or TRBV6-3 and TRBJ2-4, with TRBD2 as a possible D gene (6 bases). Trimming took 4 bases from V and 3 from J, leaving 19 bases between them. CDR1 is MNHEY and CDR2 is SVGEGT in the germline V gene. This CDR3 is built from 17 residues. CDR3: CASSSTGPWGGKNIQYF. CDR3 sequence (DNA): TGTGCCAGCAGTTCCACCGGCCCTTGGGGAGGCAAAAACATTCAGTACTTC.

CDR3 residues: CASSLLQGAATNEKLFF. The CDR3 DNA is TGTGCCAGCAGCTTATTACAGGGGGCGGCAACTAATGAAAAACTGTTTTTT. The chain carries TRBV5-4 and TRBJ1-4, with 9 bases lining up with TRBD1. This CDR3 has 17 amino acids. V shed 2 bases and J 0 bases; nucleotides not matched to a gene: 5. In germline, CDR1 is SGHNT, CDR2 YYREEE (reference sequence).

The CDR3 DNA reads TGTGCCAGCAGTTACGGGGGGGACACCGGGGAGCTGTTTTTT. Protein: CASSYGGDTGELFF. This rearrangement joins TRBV6-5 to TRBJ2-2, with TRBD2 identical over 7 bases. Germline values: CDR1 MNHEY, CDR2 SVGAGI. The CDR3 sequence is 14 residues long. J was trimmed by 3 bases and V by 2 bases; bases with no gene match: 0.

This clone has just a few counts. The rearrangement links TRBV30 to TRBJ1-6; 7 nucleotides agree with TRBD1. CDR3 length: 13 amino acids. Trimming took 2 bases from V and 10 from J; bases not matched to a gene: 5. Looked up from germline, CDR1 is GTSNPN and CDR2 is SVGIG (reference sequence). CDR3 protein: CAWSLARGSPLHF. The CDR3 DNA reads TGTGCCTGGAGTTTAGCCAGGGGGTCACCCCTCCACTTT. The entire variable domain, with the rest obtained from reference TRBV30 and TRBJ1-6, is as follows: SQTIHQWPATLVQPVGSPLSLECTVEGTSNPNLYWYRQAAGRGLQLLFYSVGIGQISSEVPQNLSASRPQDRQFILSSKKLLLSDSGFYLCAWSLARGSPLHFGNGTRLTVT.

CDR3 sequence: CASSYSIYREQFF. The CDR3 nucleotides are TGTGCCAGCAGTTACTCGATTTACCGGGAGCAGTTCTTC. The V and J genes are TRBV6-6 and TRBJ2-1; D call uncertain. The CDR3 covers 13 residues. Germline V gene lookup returns CDR1 MNHNY and CDR2 SVGAGI (reference sequence). V was cut by 0 bases and J by 10 bases, with 10 bases left in between.

The gene calls are TRBV4-1 and TRBJ2-3; D may be TRBD2 (5 bases). Germline CDR1 and CDR2: MGHRA and YSYEKL. The CDR3 has 14 amino acids. V lost 4 bases, J lost 3 bases, and 11 bases lay in between. CDR3 in amino acids: CASSPGRTTDTQYF. The CDR3 DNA sequence: TGCGCCAGCAGCCCCGGACGGACTACAGATACGCAGTATTTT.

This CDR3 is CASSQDKPLQGHSSGNTIYF. The CDR3 DNA reads TGTGCCAGCAGCCAAGACAAACCCCTACAGGGACATTCCTCTGGAAACACCATATATTTT. The V gene is TRBV4-2, the J gene TRBJ1-3; the D gene is possibly TRBD1 (6 bases). CDR3 size: 20 residues. Trimming took 0 bases from V and 0 from J, leaving 21 bases between them. CDR1 is LGHNA and CDR2 is YNFKEQ in the germline V gene.

This clone was recorded once. The V and J genes are TRBV7-2 and TRBJ2-5; D is perhaps TRBD1 (6 bases). The CDR3 has 14 residues. V shed 7 bases and J shed 2 bases, with 14 bases lying between them. The germline CDR1 and CDR2 sequences are SGHTA and FQGNSA. CDR3 sequence: CASTINRDQETQYF. DNA for the CDR3: TGTGCCAGCACGATAAACAGGGATCAAGAGACCCAGTACTTC.

The chain links TRBV7-2 to TRBJ2-2; D is perhaps TRBD2 (6 bases). V shed 1 base and J shed 2 bases, with 11 bases lying between them. From germline, CDR1 is SGHTA and CDR2 FQGNSA. The CDR3 covers 16 residues. The CDR3 protein is CASSLGLARNTGELFF. CDR3 in DNA: TGTGCCAGCAGCTTAGGCCTAGCGAGAAACACCGGGGAGCTGTTTTTT.

V is TRBV6-6 and J is TRBJ2-5; D not resolved. Germline CDR1 MNHNY, CDR2 SVGAGI (reference sequence). Trimming shortened V by 2 bases and J by 1 base, and 14 bases separated the two germline ends. The CDR3 runs 16 residues. The CDR3 region has the DNA TGTGCCAGCAGTTACCAAAAGAAACTGAGCCAAGAGACCCAGTACTTC. Protein: CASSYQKKLSQETQYF.

This clone is a singleton in its sample. The V gene is TRBV7-8, the J gene TRBJ2-6; 8 bases align to TRBD2. CDR3 length equals 18 residues. The trim removed 5 bases at V and 0 bases at J, leaving 9 bases unmatched. The germline CDR1 and CDR2 sequences are SGHVS and FQNEAQ. The DNA of the CDR3 is TGTGCCAGCAGCACCCGTAGCGGGGTAGTCTCTGGGGCCAACGTCCTGACTTTC. Its protein is CASSTRSGVVSGANVLTF.

The V call is TRBV9, the J call TRBJ1-4; D is uncertain. This CDR3 spans 14 amino acids. V was trimmed by 0 bases and J by 2 bases, leaving 5 bases between them. Germline V lookup: CDR1 SGDLS, CDR2 YYNGEE. CDR3 bases: TGTGCCAGCAGCGTAGGGCAGACTAATGAAAAACTGTTTTTT. Amino acid sequence: CASSVGQTNEKLFF.

The chain is built from TRBV6-6 and TRBJ1-2, with D perhaps TRBD1 (5 bases). Trimming left V 2 bases short and J 8 bases short, with 18 bases between. The CDR3 contains 15 residues. The germline gives CDR1 MNHNY, CDR2 SVGAGI (reference sequence). The CDR3 reads CASSYPRDSRRGYTF. CDR3 DNA: TGTGCCAGCAGTTACCCCAGGGATTCCCGGCGGGGCTACACCTTC.

The chain carries TRBV30 and TRBJ1-1, with D possibly TRBD1 on 5 matching bases. V lost 0 bases, J lost 1 base, and 9 bases lay in between. Germline assignment: CDR1 GTSNPN and CDR2 SVGIG (reference sequence). CDR3 length: 14 amino acids. CDR3 DNA sequence: TGTGCCTGGAGTGTGGGGGGGACGAACACTGAAGCTTTCTTT. Amino acids: CAWSVGGTNTEAFF.

The chain links TRBV4-1 to TRBJ1-5, with D perhaps matching TRBD1 (6 bases). CDR3 size: 16 residues. Between the trimmed V and J ends, which lost 0 bases and 5 bases, there was a span of 14 bases. CDR1 MGHRA and CDR2 YSYEKL come from the germline V gene. CDR3 loop: CASSQDRMDSDQPQHF. The CDR3 DNA reads as TGCGCCAGCAGCCAAGATCGGATGGACAGTGATCAGCCCCAGCATTTT.

The chain uses TRBV27 and TRBJ1-2, with 7 bases lining up with TRBD1. The CDR3 extends over 15 amino acids. Germline loops: CDR1 MNHEY, CDR2 SMNVEV (reference sequence). With V trimmed by 9 bases and J by 4 bases, 14 bases remained unmatched. CDR3 sequence: CASRQGTSAFYGYTF. The CDR3 nucleotides read TGTGCCAGTCGACAGGGTACTTCCGCCTTCTATGGCTACACCTTC.

The rearrangement links TRBV6-6 to TRBJ2-7; D may be TRBD2 (5 bases). Germline V gene data show CDR1 as MNHNY and CDR2 as SVGAGI (reference sequence). The CDR3 loop spans 13 amino acids. The V end was cut by 5 bases, the J end by 6 bases, with 14 bases between. This CDR3 is CASSQDSQTEQYF. The CDR3 coding sequence is TGTGCCAGCAGTCAGGACTCCCAGACCGAGCAGTACTTC.

The chain is built from TRBV23-1 and TRBJ1-1; D call uncertain. TRBV23-1 is known as an ORF, though its function is uncertain. V lost 2 bases, J lost 5 bases, and 9 bases lay in between. The CDR3 is 13 residues long. CDR3 sequence: CASSQTTGTEAFF. CDR3 nucleotides: TGCGCCAGCAGTCAAACGACGGGGACTGAAGCTTTCTTT.

The chain uses TRBV7-2 and TRBJ1-5; 8 bases align to TRBD1. V was clipped by 5 bases and J by 3 bases; unmatched bases: 12. CDR1 is SGHTA, CDR2 FQGNSA, per germline. CDR3 length equals 17 residues. The CDR3 coding sequence is TGTGCCAGCAGCACCCGACAGGGGAGCCCCATCAATCAGCCCCAGCATTTT. Protein: CASSTRQGSPINQPQHF.

This clone is a singleton in its sample. This chain links TRBV3-1 (or the pseudogene TRBV3-2) with TRBJ1-1; D unresolved. The CDR3 runs 14 residues. Trimming left V 2 bases short and J 0 bases short, with 7 bases between. CDR1 and CDR2 (germline): LGHDT, YNNKEL (reference sequence). The CDR3 DNA is TGTGCCAGCAGCCAATACAGTATGAACACTGAAGCTTTCTTT. It is translated as CASSQYSMNTEAFF.

This clone has only a few counts. The genes are TRBV19 and TRBJ1-3; D is perhaps TRBD1 (5 bases). Germline CDR1 is LNHDA and CDR2 is SQIVND (reference sequence). With 6 bases removed from V and 9 bases from J, the gap between germline ends came to 6 bases. This CDR3 has 10 amino acids. As DNA, the CDR3 is TGTGCCAGTAGCGACAGCACCATATATTTT. This translates into CASSDSTIYF.

This chain connects TRBV28 to TRBJ2-1; TRBD2 aligns across 7 bases. The trim removed 5 bases at V and 0 bases at J, leaving 7 bases unmatched. This CDR3 region has 16 residues. CDR1 MDHEN and CDR2 SYDVKM come from the germline V gene. This CDR3 reads CASSPTAGSSYNEQFF. The CDR3 DNA reads as TGTGCCAGCAGTCCAACAGCGGGGAGCTCCTACAATGAGCAGTTCTTC.

The V and J genes are TRBV6-1 and TRBJ2-5; 9 nucleotides align to TRBD1. J was trimmed by 5 bases and V by 7 bases; bases with no gene match: 20. The CDR3 consists of 18 residues. Per the germline V gene, CDR1 is MNHNS and CDR2 is SASEGT. Here the CDR3 DNA reads TGTGCCAGCATTGACCTAGGGGGGACAGGGAGACCGGGGGAGACCCAGTACTTC. This codes for CASIDLGGTGRPGETQYF.

V usage is TRBV29-1 and J usage is TRBJ2-2; D is undetermined. The germline V and J ends were trimmed by 4 bases and 1 base, with 10 bases remaining between them. Germline lookup yields CDR1 SQVTM and CDR2 ANQGSEA. The CDR3 is 14 amino acids. The CDR3 region is CSVAGPLNTGELFF. CDR3 bases: TGCAGCGTTGCTGGGCCCCTGAACACCGGGGAGCTGTTTTTT.

The chain carries TRBV5-6 and TRBJ1-4, with 9 bases that match TRBD1. Germline V gives CDR1 SGHDT, CDR2 YYEEEE. J gave up 0 bases and V 4 bases, and 4 bases lay outside the gene matches. The CDR3 is 16 residues long. The CDR3 nucleotides read TGTGCCAGCAGCCCGGACAGGGGATCAACTAATGAAAAACTGTTTTTT. Translation: CASSPDRGSTNEKLFF. Variable domain in full (rest from reference TRBV5-6 and TRBJ1-4): DAGVTQSPTHLIKTRGQQVTLRCSPKSGHDTVSWYQQALGQGPQFIFQYYEEEERQRGNFPDRFSGHQFPNYSSELNVNALLLGDSALYLCASSPDRGSTNEKLFFGSGTQLSVL.